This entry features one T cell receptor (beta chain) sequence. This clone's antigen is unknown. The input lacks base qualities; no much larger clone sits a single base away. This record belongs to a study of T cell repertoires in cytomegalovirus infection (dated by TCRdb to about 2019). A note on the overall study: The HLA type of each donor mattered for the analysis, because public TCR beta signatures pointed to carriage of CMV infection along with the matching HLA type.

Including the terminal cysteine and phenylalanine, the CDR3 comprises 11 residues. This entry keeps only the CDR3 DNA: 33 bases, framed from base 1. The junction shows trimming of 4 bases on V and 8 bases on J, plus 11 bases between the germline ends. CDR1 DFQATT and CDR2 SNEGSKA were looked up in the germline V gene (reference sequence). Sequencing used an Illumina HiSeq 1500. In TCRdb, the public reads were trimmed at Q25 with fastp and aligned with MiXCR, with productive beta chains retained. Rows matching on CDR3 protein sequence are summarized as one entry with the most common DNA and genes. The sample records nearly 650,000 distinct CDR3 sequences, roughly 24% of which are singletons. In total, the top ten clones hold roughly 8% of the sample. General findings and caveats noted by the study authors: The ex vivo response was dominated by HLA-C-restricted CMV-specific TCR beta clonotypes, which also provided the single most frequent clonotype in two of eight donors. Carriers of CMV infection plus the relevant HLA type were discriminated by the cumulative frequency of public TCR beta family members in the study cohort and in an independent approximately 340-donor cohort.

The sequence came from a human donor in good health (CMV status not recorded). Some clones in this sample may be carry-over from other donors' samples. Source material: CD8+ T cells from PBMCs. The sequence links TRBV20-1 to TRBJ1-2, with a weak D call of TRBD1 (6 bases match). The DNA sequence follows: TGCAGTGCTATTGGGGGGGGCGGCTACACCTTC. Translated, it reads CSAIGGGGYTF.